This entry concerns a single T cell receptor beta chain. V gave up 3 bases and J gave up 5 bases; unmatched junction bases: 13. The CDR3 is made up of 16 amino acids. Germline V gene sequence: CDR1 GTSNPN, CDR2 SVGIG (reference sequence). The data were taken from a study of blood T cell repertoires in COVID-19. Study summary: The study drew acute and convalescent COVID-19 samples from the United States, Italy and Spain. PBMCs, B-cell-depleted T cells, or T cells provided the cDNA or gDNA that made up the material.

Original handling: Nucleated cell number was recorded as an estimate derived from reference gene primer amplification. Profiled with immunoSEQ multiplex PCR; TCRdb holds only in-frame clones, not every one. That table gives V, J and clone size, and the DNA gave D and trimming. The sample has more than 45,000 clones; about 90% are singletons. J is TRBJ2-3 and V is TRBV30, with TRBD2 identical over 8 bases. What was sequenced was peripheral blood. This TCR came from a man aged 65 to 85 with active COVID-19. The CDR3 reads CAWRDYGGAGGDTQYF. CDR3 coding DNA: TGTGCCTGGAGAGATTACGGGGGGGCCGGTGGAGATACGCAGTATTTT.